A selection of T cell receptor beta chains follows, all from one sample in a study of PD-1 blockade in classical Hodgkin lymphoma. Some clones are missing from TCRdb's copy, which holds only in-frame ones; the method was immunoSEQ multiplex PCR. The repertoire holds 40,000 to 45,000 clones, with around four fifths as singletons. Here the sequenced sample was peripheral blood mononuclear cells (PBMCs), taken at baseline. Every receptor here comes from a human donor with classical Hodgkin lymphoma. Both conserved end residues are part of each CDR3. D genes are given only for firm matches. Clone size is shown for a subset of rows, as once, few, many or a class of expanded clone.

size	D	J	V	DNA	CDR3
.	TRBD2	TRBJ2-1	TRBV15	TGTGCCACCAGCAGAGAGGGACTAGCGGGAGGTGAGCAGTTCTTC	CATSREGLAGGEQFF
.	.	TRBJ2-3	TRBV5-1	TGCGCCAGCAGCTTCCGGGCCTCCGGAGATACGCAGTATTTT	CASSFRASGDTQYF
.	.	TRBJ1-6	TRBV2	TGTGCCAGCAGATCACTCGGTTCACCCCTCCACTTT	CASRSLGSPLHF
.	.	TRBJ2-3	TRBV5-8	TGTGCCAGCAGCTTGGGCCGGGGAACTACCACAGATACGCAGTATTTT	CASSLGRGTTTDTQYF
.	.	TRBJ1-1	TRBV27	TGTGCCAGCAGAAAGTTGGCACCCATGAACACTGAAGCTTTCTTT	CASRKLAPMNTEAFF
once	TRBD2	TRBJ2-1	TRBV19	TGTGCCAGTAGTATAGCATGGCGACTAGCGGGGGGCGGTCGGAATGAGCAGTTCTTC	CASSIAWRLAGGGRNEQFF
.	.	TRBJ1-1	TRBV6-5	TGTGCCAGCAGTGCCTTGGGGGCTAGCACTGAAGCTTTCTTT	CASSALGASTEAFF
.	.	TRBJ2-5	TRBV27	TGTGCCAGCGGACAGTCAGTGTACCAAGAGACCCAGTACTTC	CASGQSVYQETQYF
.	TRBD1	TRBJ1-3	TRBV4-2	TGTGCCAGCAGCCAGTCCGGAGGGGGCAGTGGAAACACCATATATTTT	CASSQSGGGSGNTIYF
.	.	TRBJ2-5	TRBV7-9	TGTGCCAGCAGCTTAGGAGGTCCTATTGAGACCCAGTACTTC	CASSLGGPIETQYF
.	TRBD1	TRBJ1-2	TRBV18	TGTGCCAGCTCACGGGGGACAGCCTATGGCTACACCTTC	CASSRGTAYGYTF
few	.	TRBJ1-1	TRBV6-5	TGTGCCAGCAGTACCCAACAGGGATTGAACACTGAAGCTTTCTTT	CASSTQQGLNTEAFF
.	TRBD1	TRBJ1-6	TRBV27	TGTGCCAGCAGTATCAGGGACAGGGCCAGCTCCTATAATTCACCCCTCCACTTT	CASSIRDRASSYNSPLHF
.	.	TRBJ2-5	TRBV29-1	TGCAGCGTTGAAACAGGGCAAGAGACCCAGTACTTC	CSVETGQETQYF
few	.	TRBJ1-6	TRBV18	TGTGCCAGCTCACCTGCGGGGATGGGTTCACCCCTCCACTTT	CASSPAGMGSPLHF
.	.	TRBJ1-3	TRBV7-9	TGTGCCAGCAGCTTCCTCTCAGGGGCTGGAAACACCATATATTTT	CASSFLSGAGNTIYF
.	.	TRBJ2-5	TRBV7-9	TGTGCCAGCAGCCTCCCGGATCCTCAAGAGACCCAGTACTTC	CASSLPDPQETQYF
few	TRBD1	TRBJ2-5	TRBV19	TGTGCCAGTAGTATCGGACAGGTCCAAGAGACCCAGTACTTC	CASSIGQVQETQYF
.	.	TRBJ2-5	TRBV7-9	TGTGCCAGCAGCCCGCAAGAGACCCAGTACTTC	CASSPQETQYF
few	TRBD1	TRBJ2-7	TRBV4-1	TGCGCCAGCAGCCAAGATCACAGGGGGCTCTACGAGCAGTACTTC	CASSQDHRGLYEQYF
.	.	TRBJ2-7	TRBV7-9	TGTGCCAGCAGCTTAACTATCGACTTCTCCACACCCTACGAGCAGTACTTC	CASSLTIDFSTPYEQYF
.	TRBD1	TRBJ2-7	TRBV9	TGTGCCAGCAGCGCAGGACAGGGTAGAGGGGAGCAGTACTTC	CASSAGQGRGEQYF
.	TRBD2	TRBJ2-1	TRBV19	TGTGCCAGTAGTATTGACCTAGCGGGGGGGCCTCTGGATGAGCAGTTCTTC	CASSIDLAGGPLDEQFF